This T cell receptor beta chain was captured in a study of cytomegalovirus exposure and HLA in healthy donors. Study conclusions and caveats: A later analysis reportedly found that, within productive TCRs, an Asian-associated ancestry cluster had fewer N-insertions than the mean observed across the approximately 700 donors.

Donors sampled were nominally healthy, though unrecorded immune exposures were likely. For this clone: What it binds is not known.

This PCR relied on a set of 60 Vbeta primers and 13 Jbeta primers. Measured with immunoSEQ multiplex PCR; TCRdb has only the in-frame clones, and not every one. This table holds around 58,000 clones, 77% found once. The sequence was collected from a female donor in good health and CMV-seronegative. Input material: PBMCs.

The CDR3 region is CASSQLPGQRYGYTF. CDR3 nucleotide sequence: TGCGCCAGCAGTCAACTTCCGGGACAGAGATATGGCTACACCTTC. The rearrangement links TRBV23-1 to TRBJ1-2, with TRBD1 matching over 7 bases. TRBV23-1 is given ORF status, its function remaining uncertain. CDR3 length: 15 amino acids. V trimming: 2 bases; J trimming: 5 bases; junction bases outside the gene matches: 8.